The clone carrying this TCR beta chain was picked up one time. This specimen comes from a study of Ad26.COV2.S vaccination and SARS-CoV-2 variants. About the study: Donor had been placed in the Ad26.COV2.S arm of the COV1001 trial.

The protocol was immunoSEQ multiplex PCR, while the TCRdb copy is restricted to in-frame clones and leaves out a portion. Of approximately 400,000 clones listed, about 85% were seen once; the top ten hold about 3.5%. Treatment specified: around 19 received Ad26.COV2.S at low or high dose, single or two shots; about 5 received placebo; per-sample allocation not given. Sample collection was performed on day 63 after the first vaccine or placebo injection. In the vaccine, an Ad26 vector expressed the SARS-CoV-2 spike of the Wuhan strain. The germline CDR1 and CDR2 sequences are SGHNT and YYREEE (reference sequence). With V trimmed by 1 base and J by 5 bases, 7 bases remained unmatched. CDR3 length: 15 amino acids.

The source was peripheral blood, collected in a trial of Ad26.COV2.S vaccine versus placebo. The chain has TRBV5-4 and TRBJ1-1, with TRBD1 matching 8 bases. This receptor was taken from a person aged 18-65 years who received the Ad26.COV2.S COVID-19 vaccine or a placebo. As DNA, the CDR3 is TGTGCCAGCAGCTTGATGCAGGGGGCGAGGACTGAAGCTTTCTTT. This gives the protein CASSLMQGARTEAFF.